Included here is one TCR beta chain sequence, with context. This clonotype showed up just a few times. No cognate antigen has been identified for it. Within one base of it there is no much larger clone, and no base qualities were kept. This sample was included in a study of blood T cells in healthy people across ages (dated by TCRdb to between 2014 and 2017). A note on the overall study: In model experiments, template switching captured roughly one uniquely barcoded TCR beta cDNA molecule for every two T cells. Using deep sequencing normalized with unique cDNA molecular identifiers, the study measured how TCR beta repertoire diversity changes with age. Four age groups were formed from the donors: young (average about 15 years), middle-aged (less than 40), aged (62) and long-lived (around 80). Two additional independent replicas of 1 million unique cDNA reads from the same blood draw were analyzed for two donors (one aged 18 to 30 and one aged 80 or older). Overall results and qualifications from the work: Compared with the aged group, more naive CD4+ T cells, fewer expanded clones and increased TCR diversity were shown by the long-lived group, suggesting age selection. As age increased, observed TCR beta diversity per million T cells dropped in a roughly linear way, and a significant reduction was already evident by age 40. Conclusive comparison of naive and antigen-experienced compartments was prevented by the profiling of bulk unsorted PBMCs. A strong correlation was found between observed TCR beta diversity and the percentage of naive T cells measured by flow cytometry. The CMV infection status of donors was not known, potentially confounding age-related changes in expanded clonotypes. Total diversity estimates from one million sequenced T cells were considered lower bounds and underestimates.

At the junction V is shortened by 4 bases and J by 2 bases, with 8 bases in between. Taken from cysteine to phenylalanine, the CDR3 has 13 residues. Only the CDR3 DNA stays, 39 bases, in frame from base 1. The germline V gene encodes CDR1 SGHRS and CDR2 YFSETQ. The donors were roughly 39 Caucasian individuals from Russia, aged 6 to 90 years, who were systemically healthy. Each donor gave 9.5 to 10 milliliters of peripheral blood, drawn into EDTA-treated Vacutainer tubes. PBMCs were isolated by Ficoll-Paque density-gradient centrifugation, with at least 7 million obtained per sample. Total RNA was extracted from PBMCs with Trizol reagent, with at least 5.5 micrograms obtained per sample. The percentages of naive CD45RAhigh/CD27high T cells were determined by flow cytometry on a PBMC aliquot from every donor. Library prep was done by 5' RACE. The data were produced on an Illumina HiSeq 2500. A second about 7 to 12 cycle PCR used a sample-barcoded 5' primer and a J-beta primer mix. A template-switch 5' adaptor carrying 12 random nucleotides introduced a unique molecular identifier onto each TCR beta cDNA molecule. Each sample yielded at least 3 million CDR3-containing paired-end reads. The Mint cDNA synthesis kit, primed by a TRBC-specific oligonucleotide, was used to synthesize first-strand cDNA from all RNA. After uracil-DNA glycosylase treatment, a first 18-cycle PCR used universal primers M1SS and BC2_uni_R on all cDNA. In the original analysis: For normalization, 1 million high-quality reads, each with a distinct molecular identifier, were randomly selected from each sample. Reads with shared molecular identifiers were discarded instead of being binned into consensus sequences. MiTCR, run with a Q25 quality threshold and the strictest error-elimination algorithm, handled CDR3 identification, clonotype clustering and error correction. A nonparametric unseen species model with Euler transformation was used to estimate a lower bound on total TCR beta diversity. TCRdb reran the public reads through fastp at Q25 and MiXCR, keeping productive beta chains. Each entry merges the rows of one CDR3 protein and shows their most common DNA and genes. The V and J calls shown here were made by TCRdb, not taken from the authors' results. For this sample the table gives more than 600,000 distinct CDR3 sequences, of which roughly 25% were detected only once. The biggest ten clones account for more than 8% of the sample.

These data were likewise used in another study, on T cells of mothers and their children. As noted in the second study: Nine systemically healthy Caucasian individuals, comprising three mothers and their six children, were included as donors. cDNA synthesis consumed the entire amount of extracted RNA, loaded at about 1.5 ug RNA in each 15 ul reaction. Sample barcodes and 2-4 random nucleotides were added via the M1S primer in the second PCR. More than 9 million TCR beta CDR3 reads were obtained from each mother, and some 3.2 million reads were obtained from each child. In both related and unrelated pairs, thymic selection shapes the output of TCR recombination in a similar way, with inherited differences having only a minor effect. Normalized repertoire overlap in related mother-child pairs was always slightly higher than in unrelated mother-child pairs, but the difference was never significant. No persistent microchimeric T cell clones were detected, at a sensitivity of approximately 110 clones per million clonotypes. The study used deep NGS to compare TCR beta repertoires of mothers and children, seeking features distinguishing related mother-child pairs from unrelated individuals. Mothers averaged around 43 +/- 4 years of age and children averaged about 10 +/- 4 years. After adapter ligation with NEBNext reagents, the libraries were sequenced on Illumina HiSeq 2000 with 100+100 nt paired-end reads. To avoid cross-contamination, the mother libraries and the child libraries were prepared a month apart and sequenced in separate runs. Each donor had between roughly 500,000 and 2,100,000 distinct TCR beta clonotypes identified. Naive TCR beta clonotypes were estimated from low-frequency clonotypes matched to each donor's FACS-determined naive share, without sorting.

The sample was blood. This TCR was sampled from a boy younger than 18 in good health. Here the chain combines TRBV5-1 and TRBJ2-3, with TRBD1 tentatively as D gene (5 bases match). The CDR3 corresponds to CASSKDNTDTQYF. The DNA is TGCGCCAGCAGCAAGGACAACACAGATACGCAGTATTTT.